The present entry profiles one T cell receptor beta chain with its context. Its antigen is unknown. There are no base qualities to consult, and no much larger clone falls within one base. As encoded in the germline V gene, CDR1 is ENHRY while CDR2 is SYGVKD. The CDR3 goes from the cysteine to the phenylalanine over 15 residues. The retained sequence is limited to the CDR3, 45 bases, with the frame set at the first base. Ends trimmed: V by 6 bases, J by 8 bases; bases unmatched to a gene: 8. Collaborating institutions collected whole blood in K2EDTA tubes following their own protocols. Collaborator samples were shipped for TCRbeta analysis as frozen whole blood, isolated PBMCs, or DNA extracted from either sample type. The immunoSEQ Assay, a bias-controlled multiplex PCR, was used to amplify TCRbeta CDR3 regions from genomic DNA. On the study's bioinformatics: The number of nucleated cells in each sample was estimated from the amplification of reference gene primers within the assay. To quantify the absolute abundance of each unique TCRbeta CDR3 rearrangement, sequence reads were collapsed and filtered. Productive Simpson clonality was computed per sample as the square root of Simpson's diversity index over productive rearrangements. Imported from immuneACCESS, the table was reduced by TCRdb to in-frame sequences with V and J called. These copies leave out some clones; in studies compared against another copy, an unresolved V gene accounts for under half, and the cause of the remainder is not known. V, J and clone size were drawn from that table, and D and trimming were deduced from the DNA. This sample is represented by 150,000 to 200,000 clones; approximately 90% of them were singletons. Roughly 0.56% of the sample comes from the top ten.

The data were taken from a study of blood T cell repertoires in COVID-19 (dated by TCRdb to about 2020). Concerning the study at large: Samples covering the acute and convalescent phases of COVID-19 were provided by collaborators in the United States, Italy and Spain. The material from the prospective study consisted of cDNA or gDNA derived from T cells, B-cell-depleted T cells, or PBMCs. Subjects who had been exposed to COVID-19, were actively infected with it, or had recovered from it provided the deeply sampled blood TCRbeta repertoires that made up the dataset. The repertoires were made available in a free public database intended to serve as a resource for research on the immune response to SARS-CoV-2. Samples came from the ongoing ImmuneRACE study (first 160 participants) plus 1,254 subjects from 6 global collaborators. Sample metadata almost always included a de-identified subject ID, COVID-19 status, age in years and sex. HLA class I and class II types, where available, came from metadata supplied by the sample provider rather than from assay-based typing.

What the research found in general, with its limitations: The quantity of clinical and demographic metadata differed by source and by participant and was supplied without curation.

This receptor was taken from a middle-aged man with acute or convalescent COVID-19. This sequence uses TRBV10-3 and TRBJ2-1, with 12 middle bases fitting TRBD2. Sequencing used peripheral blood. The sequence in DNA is TGTGCCATCAGGGCGACTAGCGGGAGACCGCATGAGCAGTTCTTC. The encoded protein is CAIRATSGRPHEQFF.